This T cell receptor (beta chain) was obtained from a study of early T cells in non-severe SARS-CoV-2 infection. Study-level results: A preference for anti-spike CD8 responses marked VDJdb matching, which missed private and CD4 specificities.

Germline assignment: CDR1 SGHVS and CDR2 FNYEAQ. V shed 4 bases and J shed 8 bases, with 11 bases lying between them. The length of the CDR3 is 12 residues. This clonotype was seen many times. The antigen remains undetermined. TCRdb reanalysed the 5' RACE reads using MiXCR and keeps one entry per CDR3 protein. The repertoire holds approximately 79,000 distinct CDR3 sequences, about 13% seen once, with roughly 6% in the top ten. Sequenced: whole blood. The chain links TRBV7-6 to TRBJ1-2; D possibly corresponds to TRBD1 (6 bases). This TCR was sampled from an adult who was a healthcare worker with PCR-confirmed SARS-CoV-2 infection or an uninfected control (not recorded which). The chain's CDR3 is CASSSGAQGYTF. The CDR3 DNA reads as TGTGCCAGCAGCTCGGGGGCGCAAGGCTACACCTTC.